This TCR beta chain was observed in a study of T cells in Graves' hyperthyroidism and ophthalmopathy. Study-level information: Peripheral blood was obtained at initial diagnosis, preceding any treatment.

Study results and caveats: Separating ophthalmopathy from stable hyperthyroidism was achieved by a 13 V-J model.

On this clonotype: The antigen remains unidentified.

Those with hyperthyroidism were 18 to 65 years old, newly diagnosed, and ill for under 2 months. Together with thyroid ultrasound, orbital computed tomography, serum thyroxine and TRAb, clinical symptoms were used for diagnoses. RNA transcripts gave rise to amplified TCR beta CDR3 regions. The TCR CDR3 was amplified in a first-round RT-PCR using the HTBI primer set. TCRdb reanalysed the multiplex PCR reads using MiXCR and keeps one entry per CDR3 protein. The sample consists of 250,000 to 300,000 distinct CDR3 sequences, less than 15% of them appearing once. Trimming took off 4 bases at V and 0 bases at J, with 15 bases between the two ends. Looked up from germline, CDR1 is SQVTM and CDR2 is ANQGSEA. The CDR3 is made up of 15 amino acids.

Sequencing used blood. The V call is TRBV29-1, the J call TRBJ2-5, with a weak D call TRBD2 (6 bases). This receptor was identified in a woman under 40 with Graves' hyperthyroidism that later progressed to Graves' ophthalmopathy. The DNA of the CDR3 is TGCAGCGTTGTATTGTTAGCGGCAGACCAAGAGACCCAGTACTTC. It yields the protein CSVVLLAADQETQYF. Combining the CDR3 with reference TRBV29-1 and TRBJ2-5 gives the whole variable domain SAVISQKPSRDICQRGTSLTIQCQVDSQVTMMFWYRQQPGQSLTLIATANQGSEATYESGFVIDKFPISRPNLTFSTLTVSNMSPEDSSIYLCSVVLLAADQETQYFGPGTRLLVL.